The 28 T cell receptor beta chains below come from one sample, sequenced in a study of T cells expressing NK-cell markers. TCRdb processed the 5' RACE reads again and assigns one entry to each CDR3 protein, with no DNA. The table for this sample gives a few hundred thousand distinct CDR3 sequences. The sample was blood T cells: a sorted CD56 or NKG2C T cell subset, CD4+ or CD8+ T cells, or bulk PBMC T cells (not recorded which). The receptors stem from a young man in good health.

The gene calls are TRBV5-1 and TRBJ2-5; lacking DNA, the TRBD1 call made by TCRdb goes unchecked. The CDR3 totals 15 residues. Germline V gene data show CDR1 as SGHRS and CDR2 as YFSETQ. The CDR3 loop reads CASSLSPGVMETQYF.

V gene TRBV12-3 or TRBV12-4 combines with J gene TRBJ2-2; TCRdb picks TRBD1, but there is no DNA to check that call. This CDR3 has 14 residues. The CDR3 sequence is CASSLGGRTGELFF.

The V gene is TRBV4-3, the J gene TRBJ1-2. The CDR3 sequence is 15 residues long. Germline V gene lookup returns CDR1 LGHNA and CDR2 YSLEER. CDR3 residues: CASSQTTGALGSYTF.

The chain is built from TRBV24-1 and TRBJ2-2; TCRdb returns TRBD1, unconfirmable since there is no DNA. In germline, CDR1 is KGHDR, CDR2 SFDVKD. The CDR3 spans 17 residues. The CDR3 loop is CATSDWGSSHNTGELFF.

The J gene is TRBJ1-3, the V gene TRBV29-1; TCRdb's D call, TRBD1, is unchecked because there is no DNA. CDR3 length: 15 amino acids. Per the germline V gene, CDR1 is SQVTM and CDR2 is ANQGSEA. The CDR3 protein is CSVSGTGTDGNTIYF.

The V call is TRBV6-1, the J call TRBJ1-2; TCRdb names TRBD1, which stays unverified in the absence of DNA. CDR1 is MNHNS and CDR2 is SASEGT in the germline V gene. CDR3 length: 15 amino acids. The CDR3 here is CASSLTGVTNYGYTF.

The chain uses TRBV12-3 or TRBV12-4 and TRBJ1-5; TCRdb calls TRBD1, which cannot be checked without DNA. This CDR3 region has 12 residues. The CDR3 loop reads CASTRGDQPQHF.

The rearrangement joins TRBV19 to TRBJ2-3. CDR3 length equals 14 residues. Per the germline V gene, CDR1 is LNHDA and CDR2 is SQIVND (reference sequence). CDR3 amino acids: CASSIYLGTDTQYF.

V usage is TRBV4-2 and J usage is TRBJ1-4; TCRdb's assignment of TRBD1 cannot be checked, as there is no DNA. Germline V gene data show CDR1 as LGHNA and CDR2 as YNFKEQ. This CDR3 contains 16 residues. The CDR3 spells CASSTPGQGANEKLFF.

The chain couples TRBV12-3 or TRBV12-4 to TRBJ2-1. The CDR3 totals 14 residues. CDR3 sequence reads: CASRLSGWVDEQFF.

This chain uses TRBV29-1 with TRBJ2-5; TCRdb picks TRBD2, but there is no DNA to check that call. The CDR3 spans 14 residues. Looked up from germline, CDR1 is SQVTM and CDR2 is ANQGSEA. CDR3 sequence: CSVGLAGDRETQYF.

The rearrangement joins TRBV7-2 to TRBJ2-5; lacking DNA, the TRBD1 call made by TCRdb goes unchecked. The CDR3 is 12 residues long. Germline V lookup: CDR1 SGHTA, CDR2 FQGNSA. This chain's CDR3 is CASSWAPQSQYF.

V usage is TRBV20-1 and J usage is TRBJ2-5; TCRdb's D call, TRBD1, is unchecked because there is no DNA. CDR3 length: 14 amino acids. The V gene's germline CDR1 is DFQATT and CDR2 SNEGSKA (reference sequence). The CDR3 sequence is CSARSTGGWETQYF.

The chain couples TRBV20-1 to TRBJ2-2; TCRdb gives TRBD2 as the D gene, but with no DNA this cannot be confirmed. Germline CDR1 is DFQATT and CDR2 is SNEGSKA (reference sequence). The CDR3 has 15 residues. Here the CDR3 reads CSEKLAGILDGELFF.

The chain joins TRBV10-3 to TRBJ2-5. The CDR3 totals 14 residues. Germline V gene sequence: CDR1 ENHRY, CDR2 SYGVKD. CDR3 residues: CAISEVWKQETQYF.

This chain links TRBV12-3 or TRBV12-4 with TRBJ2-6. This CDR3 has 15 residues. The CDR3 spells CASIGTDSGANVLTF.

This rearrangement joins TRBV12-3 or TRBV12-4 to TRBJ1-3. The CDR3 has 13 residues. This CDR3 reads CASRSAGGNTIYF.

This chain joins TRBV29-1 and TRBJ2-1; the D call of TRBD1 rests on TCRdb alone, since no DNA is present to check it. The V gene's germline CDR1 is SQVTM and CDR2 ANQGSEA. The CDR3 spans 15 residues. CDR3 protein: CSVEGGDRLYNEQFF.

This chain links TRBV15 with TRBJ2-4; TCRdb calls TRBD2, which cannot be checked without DNA. CDR3 length equals 16 residues. Per germline, CDR1 LNHNV and CDR2 YYDKDF (reference sequence). The CDR3 reads CATSSSGTSATRGQYF.

The chain couples TRBV12-3 or TRBV12-4 to TRBJ2-1. The CDR3 is made up of 15 amino acids. CDR3: CASSLAGGPYNEQFF.

The J gene is TRBJ2-2, the V gene TRBV4-1; the D call from TCRdb, TRBD2, cannot be confirmed without DNA. The CDR3 consists of 15 residues. The germline V gene encodes CDR1 MGHRA and CDR2 YSYEKL. CDR3 in amino acids: CASSRETFPPGELFF.

The CDR3 region is CASSQGTGGTPQHF. The chain links TRBV7-8 to TRBJ1-5; lacking DNA, the TRBD1 call made by TCRdb goes unchecked. Germline-derived CDR1 and CDR2 are SGHVS and FQNEAQ. This CDR3 is 14 amino acids long.

This chain uses TRBV18 with TRBJ2-1; the TRBD2 assignment by TCRdb is unverifiable without DNA. Germline-derived CDR1 and CDR2 are KGHSH and LQKENI. The CDR3 is 15 amino acids. The CDR3 loop reads CASSPRGLDGNEQFF. Using reference TRBV18 and TRBJ2-1 for the parts outside the CDR3, the full variable domain is NAGVMQNPRHLVRRRGQEARLRCSPMKGHSHVYWYRQLPEEGLKFMVYLQKENIIDESGMPKERFSAEFPKEGPSILRIQQVVRGDSAAYFCASSPRGLDGNEQFFGPGTRLTVL.

The chain carries TRBV28 and TRBJ2-7; lacking DNA, the TRBD1 call made by TCRdb goes unchecked. In germline, CDR1 is MDHEN, CDR2 SYDVKM. This CDR3 is built from 12 residues. CDR3 amino acids: CASRTLQGEQYF.

This chain uses TRBV3-1 with TRBJ2-5; the TCRdb call, TRBD1, lacks DNA for checking. The CDR3 extends over 14 amino acids. Germline CDR1 and CDR2: LGHDT and YNNKEL (reference sequence). The CDR3 here is CASSSSLDPGTQYF.

The V gene is TRBV24-1, the J gene TRBJ2-3; TCRdb picks TRBD1, but there is no DNA to check that call. Germline V lookup: CDR1 KGHDR, CDR2 SFDVKD. This CDR3 is 16 amino acids long. This chain's CDR3 is CATSEDRDRDQDTQYF.

The chain combines TRBV7-3 with TRBJ2-1; no DNA is available, so the TRBD2 call from TCRdb remains unchecked. CDR1 is SGHTA and CDR2 is FQGTGA in the germline V gene. This CDR3 has 21 residues. CDR3: CASSRERLAGLGPRPYNEQFF.

The chain employs TRBV6-5 and TRBJ2-3; with no DNA, the TCRdb D assignment of TRBD1 cannot be verified. The CDR3 is 15 amino acids. Looked up from germline, CDR1 is MNHEY and CDR2 is SVGAGI. CDR3: CASSYSLGRGDTQYF.